What follows are 15 T cell receptor beta chains derived from one specimen sequenced in a study of CXCR3-negative and CXCR3-positive naive CD8 T cells. Preparation of TRB cDNA libraries relied on 5' RACE carrying UMI labels. TCRdb reprocessed the 5' RACE reads, keeping one entry per CDR3 protein, no DNA. Found here are 40,000 to 55,000 distinct CDR3 sequences; the top ten clones hold roughly 1.4%. The sample was naive CXCR3- CD8+ T cells from blood. The subset here: CD45RO-CCR7+CD27+CD95- naive CD8+ T cells lacking CXCR3 (TNR3-). The receptor set was obtained from a human donor in good health. Some clones in this sample may be carry-over from other donors' samples.

The chain recombines TRBV4-3 with TRBJ2-7; absent DNA, TCRdb's TRBD1 call cannot be checked. This CDR3 has 18 amino acids. The germline gives CDR1 LGHNA, CDR2 YSLEER. CDR3 region: CASSQDLHGGQGLYEQYF.

The chain links TRBV27 to TRBJ2-7; lacking DNA, the TRBD1 call made by TCRdb goes unchecked. This CDR3 is 14 amino acids long. The germline CDR1 and CDR2 sequences are MNHEY and SMNVEV (reference sequence). CDR3 region: CASSLSGRYYEQYF.

This rearrangement joins TRBV15 to TRBJ2-5; TCRdb's D call of TRBD1 is untestable without DNA. Germline V CDR1 and CDR2: LNHNV, YYDKDF (reference sequence). The CDR3 spans 16 residues. Here the CDR3 reads CATSRGGTGGQETQYF.

This chain's CDR3 is CASSLLAGYNEQFF. The genes are TRBV7-2 and TRBJ2-1; TCRdb names TRBD2, which stays unverified in the absence of DNA. CDR1 is SGHTA and CDR2 is FQGNSA in the germline V gene. The CDR3 spans 14 residues.

The CDR3: CASSLGSGGSYNEQFF. The chain combines TRBV7-9 with TRBJ2-1; absent DNA, TCRdb's TRBD2 call cannot be checked. The CDR3 spans 16 residues. Germline CDR1 reads SEHNR; CDR2 reads FQNEAQ (reference sequence).

The chain joins TRBV20-1 to TRBJ2-7; the D call from TCRdb, TRBD1, cannot be confirmed without DNA. Germline-derived CDR1 and CDR2 are DFQATT and SNEGSKA (reference sequence). The CDR3 spans 14 residues. Here the CDR3 reads CSARGDRVYYEQYF.

V is TRBV6-6 and J is TRBJ2-7; TCRdb outputs TRBD1, but without DNA this stays unchecked. Germline CDR1 is MNHNY and CDR2 is SVGAGI (reference sequence). This CDR3 is 18 amino acids long. The CDR3 spells CASRRQVGLAAPLGEQYF.

The CDR3 sequence is CASRLGGGTGELFF. The chain recombines TRBV12-3 or TRBV12-4 with TRBJ2-2; TCRdb gives TRBD1 as the D gene, but with no DNA this cannot be confirmed. This CDR3 has 14 residues.

The chain links TRBV28 to TRBJ2-2. CDR3 size: 14 residues. The germline V gene has CDR1 MDHEN and CDR2 SYDVKM. CDR3: CASSLTGNTGELFF. Full variable domain (rest looked up from reference TRBV28 and TRBJ2-2): DVKVTQSSRYLVKRTGEKVFLECVQDMDHENMFWYRQDPGLGLRLIYFSYDVKMKEKGDIPEGYSVSREKKERFSLILESASTNQTSMYLCASSLTGNTGELFFGEGSRLTVL.

The chain carries TRBV6-1 and TRBJ2-7. From germline, CDR1 is MNHNS and CDR2 SASEGT. CDR3 size: 16 residues. CDR3: CASSEVLGPYPYEQYF.

The chain links TRBV28 to TRBJ2-7; TCRdb proposes TRBD1, but this gene call is untestable without DNA. CDR1 MDHEN and CDR2 SYDVKM come from the germline V gene. The CDR3 is made up of 15 amino acids. CDR3 amino acids: CASRSRDRVLYEQYF.

The rearrangement links TRBV5-1 to TRBJ2-7; the TCRdb D gene call, TRBD1, has no DNA to confirm it. The CDR3 loop spans 17 amino acids. CDR1 is SGHRS and CDR2 is YFSETQ in the germline V gene. This chain's CDR3 is CASSLDAPGQGTYEQYF.

The rearrangement links TRBV7-3 to TRBJ2-7; absent DNA, TCRdb's TRBD1 call cannot be checked. This CDR3 is 14 amino acids long. Germline assignment: CDR1 SGHTA and CDR2 FQGTGA. This chain's CDR3 is CASSLTQGSYEQYF.

The V and J genes are TRBV18 and TRBJ1-1. This CDR3 comprises 16 residues. The germline CDR1 and CDR2 sequences are KGHSH and LQKENI. The CDR3 is CASSPKRDLMGTEAFF.

V usage is TRBV28 and J usage is TRBJ2-1; without DNA, the TCRdb call of TRBD1 cannot be checked. Per germline, CDR1 MDHEN and CDR2 SYDVKM. The CDR3 totals 14 residues. CDR3: CASSDRDGYNEQFF. Supplemented by reference TRBV28 and TRBJ2-1, the full variable domain reads DVKVTQSSRYLVKRTGEKVFLECVQDMDHENMFWYRQDPGLGLRLIYFSYDVKMKEKGDIPEGYSVSREKKERFSLILESASTNQTSMYLCASSDRDGYNEQFFGPGTRLTVL.